The rows below give T cell receptor beta chains drawn from one sample of a study of radiotherapy plus CTLA-4 blockade in lung cancer. Generated by immunoSEQ multiplex PCR, the TCRdb table keeps only in-frame clones and is missing some. This table has 90,000 to 95,000 clones, about 80% appearing once. Sequenced material: peripheral blood, taken from a patient treated with radiotherapy plus ipilimumab. These receptors were obtained from a human donor with non-small cell lung cancer who had stable disease on radiotherapy plus ipilimumab. Each CDR3 is given with its conserved first and last residue. The D gene is left open where the match is weak. Clone sizes are given selectively: once, few, many, or a class where the clone is expanded.

J gene: TRBJ1-1
D gene: -
clone size: -
V gene: TRBV9
CDR3 DNA: TGTGCCAGCAGCGTAGGGGGAGAGAACACTGAAGCTTTCTTT
CDR3 protein: CASSVGGENTEAFF

J gene: TRBJ2-7
D gene: -
clone size: -
V gene: TRBV28
CDR3 DNA: TGTGCCAGCAGTTTATCGACGGGAAGGGTTACGCATCTAATCTACGAGCAGTACTTC
CDR3 protein: CASSLSTGRVTHLIYEQYF

J gene: TRBJ2-7
D gene: TRBD2
clone size: -
V gene: TRBV5-6
CDR3 DNA: TGTGCCAGCCAACGAACGGGGGGGAGCTCCTACGAGCAGTACTTC
CDR3 protein: CASQRTGGSSYEQYF

J gene: TRBJ1-3
D gene: -
clone size: -
V gene: TRBV28
CDR3 DNA: TGTGCCAGCAGTAAAGGGGGGGCTGGAAACACCATATATTTT
CDR3 protein: CASSKGGAGNTIYF

J gene: TRBJ1-2
D gene: TRBD1
clone size: once
V gene: TRBV28
CDR3 DNA: TGTGCCACTCCGGGACAGCTTTATGGCTACACCTTC
CDR3 protein: CATPGQLYGYTF

J gene: TRBJ2-5
D gene: -
clone size: -
V gene: TRBV6-6
CDR3 DNA: TGTGCCAGCAGTTCCGCCTGGTCTGAGACCCAGTACTTC
CDR3 protein: CASSSAWSETQYF

J gene: TRBJ1-5
D gene: -
clone size: -
V gene: TRBV19
CDR3 DNA: TGTGCCAGTAGTATGGAAAGGGGAGGTGAGCCCCAGCATTTT
CDR3 protein: CASSMERGGEPQHF

J gene: TRBJ2-5
D gene: -
clone size: few
V gene: TRBV29-1
CDR3 DNA: TGCAGCGTTGAAGGGAGCTTGGAGACCCAGTACTTC
CDR3 protein: CSVEGSLETQYF

J gene: TRBJ2-7
D gene: -
clone size: -
V gene: TRBV9
CDR3 DNA: TGTGCCAGCAGCTCACAAGCCGTCCGACACGAGCAGTACTTC
CDR3 protein: CASSSQAVRHEQYF

J gene: TRBJ2-7
D gene: -
clone size: -
V gene: TRBV4-1
CDR3 DNA: TGCGCCACACAAAAATCGGCGGCGGAATCCTACGAGCAGTACTTC
CDR3 protein: CATQKSAAESYEQYF

J gene: TRBJ1-2
D gene: TRBD1
clone size: few
V gene: TRBV18
CDR3 DNA: TGTGCCAGCTCAATGGGACAGGGGTATGGCTACACCTTC
CDR3 protein: CASSMGQGYGYTF

J gene: TRBJ2-7
D gene: -
clone size: -
V gene: TRBV28
CDR3 DNA: TGTGCCAGCAGTTTAGGAGCCCCTAGAACGCAGTACTTC
CDR3 protein: CASSLGAPRTQYF

J gene: TRBJ1-1
D gene: -
clone size: -
V gene: TRBV5-1
CDR3 DNA: TGCGCCAGCAGCTTCTTTGGGCGGAAAAACACTGAAGCTTTCTTT
CDR3 protein: CASSFFGRKNTEAFF

J gene: TRBJ2-1
D gene: -
clone size: -
V gene: TRBV12-5
CDR3 DNA: TGTGCTAGTGGTTTGGGCCCCCGCGGGGCCGAGCAGTTCTTC
CDR3 protein: CASGLGPRGAEQFF

J gene: TRBJ2-1
D gene: -
clone size: -
V gene: TRBV4-2
CDR3 DNA: TGTGCCAGCAGCCAAGCGGTACGGACTCTCGGGCACAATGAGCAGTTCTTC
CDR3 protein: CASSQAVRTLGHNEQFF

J gene: TRBJ2-1
D gene: -
clone size: -
V gene: TRBV7-7
CDR3 DNA: TGTGCCAGCAGCTTAGCGAGGGGCAATGAGCAGTTCTTC
CDR3 protein: CASSLARGNEQFF

J gene: TRBJ2-2
D gene: TRBD1
clone size: -
V gene: TRBV4-1
CDR3 DNA: TGCGCCAGCAGCCGAGGACAGGGCGACACCGGGGAGCTGTTTTTT
CDR3 protein: CASSRGQGDTGELFF

J gene: TRBJ2-7
D gene: -
clone size: -
V gene: TRBV5-5
CDR3 DNA: TGTGCCAGCAGCTTGACGGTGACGGGCGAGCAGTACTTC
CDR3 protein: CASSLTVTGEQYF

J gene: TRBJ2-7
D gene: TRBD2
clone size: once
V gene: TRBV2
CDR3 DNA: TGTGCCAGCAGCCCTGGACTAGCGGGGGTTGAGCAATACTTC
CDR3 protein: CASSPGLAGVEQYF

J gene: TRBJ1-1
D gene: -
clone size: -
V gene: TRBV5-1
CDR3 DNA: TGCGCCAGCAGCCTGACAGGAGCGAACACTGAAGCTTTCTTT
CDR3 protein: CASSLTGANTEAFF

J gene: TRBJ2-7
D gene: -
clone size: once
V gene: TRBV9
CDR3 DNA: TGTGCCAGCAGCGTAAGACTAGGAAGGGACGAGCAGTACTTC
CDR3 protein: CASSVRLGRDEQYF

J gene: TRBJ2-3
D gene: -
clone size: -
V gene: TRBV5-1
CDR3 DNA: TGCGCCAGCAGCTTGGCGCTAAACCTACTATACACAGATACGCAGTATTTT
CDR3 protein: CASSLALNLLYTDTQYF

J gene: TRBJ2-1
D gene: TRBD1
clone size: -
V gene: TRBV19
CDR3 DNA: TGTGCCAGCAACCACAGACAGGGATCGTGGAATGAGCAGTTCTTC
CDR3 protein: CASNHRQGSWNEQFF

J gene: TRBJ1-6
D gene: -
clone size: once
V gene: TRBV28
CDR3 DNA: TGTGCCAGCCAGGGCTCCTATAATTCACCCCTCCACTTT
CDR3 protein: CASQGSYNSPLHF

J gene: TRBJ2-1
D gene: TRBD1
clone size: -
V gene: TRBV10-1
CDR3 DNA: TGCGCCAGCAGTGATGGGACAGGGGGCCAAGGTGAGCAGTTCTTC
CDR3 protein: CASSDGTGGQGEQFF

J gene: TRBJ2-3
D gene: TRBD1
clone size: -
V gene: TRBV30
CDR3 DNA: TGTGCCTGGGACGGGACAGGGGGTCGGGGAGATACGCAGTATTTT
CDR3 protein: CAWDGTGGRGDTQYF

J gene: TRBJ1-2
D gene: TRBD1
clone size: -
V gene: TRBV18
CDR3 DNA: TGTGCCAGCTCTATCAATCGACAGGGAGGGCAATATGGCTACACCTTC
CDR3 protein: CASSINRQGGQYGYTF